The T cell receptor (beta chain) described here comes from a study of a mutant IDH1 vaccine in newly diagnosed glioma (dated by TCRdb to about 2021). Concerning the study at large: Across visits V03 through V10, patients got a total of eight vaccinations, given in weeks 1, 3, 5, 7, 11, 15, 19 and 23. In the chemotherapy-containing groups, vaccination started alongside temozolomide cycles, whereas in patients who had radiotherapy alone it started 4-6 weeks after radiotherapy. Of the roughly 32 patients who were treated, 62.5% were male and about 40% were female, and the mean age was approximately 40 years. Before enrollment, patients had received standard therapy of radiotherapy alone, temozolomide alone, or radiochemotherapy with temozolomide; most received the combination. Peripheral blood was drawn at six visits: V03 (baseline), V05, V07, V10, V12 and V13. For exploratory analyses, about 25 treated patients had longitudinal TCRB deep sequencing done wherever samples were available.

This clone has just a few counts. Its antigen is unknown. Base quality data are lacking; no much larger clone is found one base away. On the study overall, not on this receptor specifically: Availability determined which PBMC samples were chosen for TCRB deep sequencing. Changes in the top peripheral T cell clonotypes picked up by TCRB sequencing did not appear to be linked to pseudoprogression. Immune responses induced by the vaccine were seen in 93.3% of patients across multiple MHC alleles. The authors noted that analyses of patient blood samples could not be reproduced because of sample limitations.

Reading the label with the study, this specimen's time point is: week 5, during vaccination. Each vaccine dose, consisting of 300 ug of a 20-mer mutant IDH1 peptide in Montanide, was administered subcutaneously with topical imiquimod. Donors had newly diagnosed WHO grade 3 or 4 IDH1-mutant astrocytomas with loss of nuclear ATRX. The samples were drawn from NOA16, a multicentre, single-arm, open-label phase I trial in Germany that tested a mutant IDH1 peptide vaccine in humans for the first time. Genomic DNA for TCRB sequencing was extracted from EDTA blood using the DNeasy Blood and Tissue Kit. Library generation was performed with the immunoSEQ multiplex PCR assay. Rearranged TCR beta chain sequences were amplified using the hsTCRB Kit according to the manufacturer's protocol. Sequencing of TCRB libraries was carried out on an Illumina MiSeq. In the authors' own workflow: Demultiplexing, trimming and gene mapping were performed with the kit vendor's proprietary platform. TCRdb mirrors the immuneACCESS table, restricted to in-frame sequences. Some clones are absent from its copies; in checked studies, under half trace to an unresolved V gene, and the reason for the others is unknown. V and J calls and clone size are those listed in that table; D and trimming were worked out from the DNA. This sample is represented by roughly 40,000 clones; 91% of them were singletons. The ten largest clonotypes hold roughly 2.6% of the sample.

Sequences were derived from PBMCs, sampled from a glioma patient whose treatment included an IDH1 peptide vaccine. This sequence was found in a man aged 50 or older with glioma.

The DNA sequence is as follows: TGTGCCAGCAGTTTATGGGGGACGGGACCCTACGAGCAGTACTTC. It encodes CASSLWGTGPYEQYF. The chain is assembled from TRBV28 and TRBJ2-7, with a tentative D call of TRBD1 or TRBD2, each matching 5 bases. Via the germline V gene, CDR1 is MDHEN and CDR2 SYDVKM. The CDR3 measures 15 amino acids from cysteine to phenylalanine. Only the CDR3 region is kept as DNA, spanning 45 bases read in frame from base 1. V is clipped by 0 bases and J by 2 bases, and the sequence between their germline boundaries is 11 bases long.